Listed below are T cell receptor beta chains from one sample, sequenced in a study of T cell changes during pregnancy in multiple sclerosis. The protocol was immunoSEQ multiplex PCR, while the TCRdb copy is restricted to in-frame clones and leaves out a portion. The sample consists of 85,000 to 100,000 clones, 85% to 95% of them appearing once. Source: peripheral blood, taken after pregnancy. The receptors derive from a female donor with multiple sclerosis, enrolled in a pregnancy study. CDR3s leave out the opening cysteine and the closing phenylalanine or tryptophan. Fields, in order: J gene, V gene, CDR3 protein.

J: TRBJ1-2; V: TRBV7-9; CDR3: ASSLVPGWSVT
J: TRBJ2-5; V: TRBV5-6; CDR3: ASSPLLPTVQETQY
J: TRBJ2-7; V: TRBV7-2; CDR3: ASSLADRGTYEQY
J: TRBJ2-3; V: TRBV7-2; CDR3: ASSLVLGEVNR
J: TRBJ2-1; V: TRBV5-4; CDR3: ASSSRAGTSNEQF
J: TRBJ2-7; V: TRBV30; CDR3: AWGQGGDEQY
J: TRBJ2-6; V: TRBV18; CDR3: ASSRGSSGANVLT
J: TRBJ1-4; V: TRBV25-1; CDR3: ASSETTGPNEKLF
J: TRBJ1-1; V: TRBV5-1; CDR3: ASSRDSYEAF
J: TRBJ2-7; V: TRBV27; CDR3: ASSLSAAGVRNEQY
J: TRBJ2-7; V: TRBV6-5; CDR3: ASSSGHSYEQY
J: TRBJ1-2; V: TRBV7-6; CDR3: ASSLSRVDYT
J: TRBJ2-3; V: TRBV30; CDR3: AWSFRVSNGDTQY
J: TRBJ2-5; V: TRBV6-5; CDR3: ASSRRGGGTQY
J: TRBJ2-1; V: TRBV19; CDR3: ASSILEGMLMNEQF
J: TRBJ2-7; V: TRBV11-2; CDR3: ASSSLADYYEQY
J: TRBJ1-1; V: TRBV7-2; CDR3: ASGSTATLPNTEAF
J: TRBJ2-1; V: TRBV27; CDR3: AIGGRSYNEQF
J: TRBJ1-5; V: TRBV7-9; CDR3: ASSQAGRRNQPQH
J: TRBJ1-5; V: TRBV2; CDR3: ASETQSGGDQPQH
J: TRBJ1-2; V: TRBV7-2; CDR3: ASSFSDRVGYT
J: TRBJ2-7; V: TRBV4-3; CDR3: ASSQDFSTASYEQY
J: TRBJ2-5; V: TRBV5-1; CDR3: ASSQNGQGDETQY
J: TRBJ1-1; V: TRBV29-1; CDR3: SVGVAVNTEAF
J: TRBJ2-2; V: TRBV30; CDR3: AWSVLAGGGELF
J: TRBJ1-3; V: TRBV9; CDR3: ASSVGGLTNTIY
J: TRBJ1-2; V: TRBV15; CDR3: ATSRGADSHGYT